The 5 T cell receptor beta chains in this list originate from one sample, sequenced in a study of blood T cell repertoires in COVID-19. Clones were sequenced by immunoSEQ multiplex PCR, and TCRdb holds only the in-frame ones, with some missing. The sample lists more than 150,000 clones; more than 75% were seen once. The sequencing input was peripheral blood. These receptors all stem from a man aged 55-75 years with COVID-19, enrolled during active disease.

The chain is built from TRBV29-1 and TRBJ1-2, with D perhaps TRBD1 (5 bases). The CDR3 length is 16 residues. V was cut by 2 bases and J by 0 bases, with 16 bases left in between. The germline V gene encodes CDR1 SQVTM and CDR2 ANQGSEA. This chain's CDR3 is CSVERGGGRANYGYTF. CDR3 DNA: TGCAGCGTTGAAAGGGGCGGGGGGAGAGCTAACTATGGCTACACCTTC.

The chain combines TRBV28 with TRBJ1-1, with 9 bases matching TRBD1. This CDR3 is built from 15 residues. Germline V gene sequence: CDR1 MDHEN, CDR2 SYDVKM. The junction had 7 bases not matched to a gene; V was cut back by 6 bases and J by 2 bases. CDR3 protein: CASSPQGAYNTEAFF. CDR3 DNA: TGTGCCAGCAGCCCACAGGGGGCCTATAACACTGAAGCTTTCTTT.

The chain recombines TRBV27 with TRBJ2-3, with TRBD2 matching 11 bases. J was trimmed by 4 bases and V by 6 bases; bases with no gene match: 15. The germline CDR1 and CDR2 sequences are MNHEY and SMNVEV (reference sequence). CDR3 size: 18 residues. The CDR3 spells CASRETSGRGGFPDTQYF. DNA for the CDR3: TGTGCCAGCAGGGAAACTAGCGGGAGAGGCGGTTTTCCAGATACGCAGTATTTT.

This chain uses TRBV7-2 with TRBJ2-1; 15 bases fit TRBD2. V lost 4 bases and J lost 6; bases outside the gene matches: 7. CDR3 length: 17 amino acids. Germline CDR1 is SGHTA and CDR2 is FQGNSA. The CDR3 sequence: CASSSPGLAGGSNEQFF. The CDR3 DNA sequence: TGTGCCAGCAGCTCACCGGGACTAGCGGGGGGATCCAATGAGCAGTTCTTC.

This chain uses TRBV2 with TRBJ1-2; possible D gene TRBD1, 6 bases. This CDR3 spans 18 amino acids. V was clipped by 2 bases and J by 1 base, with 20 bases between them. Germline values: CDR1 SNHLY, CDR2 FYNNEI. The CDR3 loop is CASSESGGFEPFNYGYTF. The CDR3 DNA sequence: TGTGCCAGCAGTGAATCTGGGGGCTTTGAACCATTTAACTATGGCTACACCTTC.